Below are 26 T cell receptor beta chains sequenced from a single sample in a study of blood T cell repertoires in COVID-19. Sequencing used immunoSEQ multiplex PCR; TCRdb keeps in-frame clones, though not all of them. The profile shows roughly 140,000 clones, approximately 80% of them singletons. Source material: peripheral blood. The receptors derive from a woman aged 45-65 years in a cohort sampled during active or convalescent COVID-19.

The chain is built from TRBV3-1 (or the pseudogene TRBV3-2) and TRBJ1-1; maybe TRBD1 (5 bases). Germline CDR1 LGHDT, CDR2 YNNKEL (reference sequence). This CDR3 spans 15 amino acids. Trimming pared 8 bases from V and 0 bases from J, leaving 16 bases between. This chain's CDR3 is CASALGPGVNTEAFF. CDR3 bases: TGTGCCAGCGCGTTGGGACCGGGAGTGAACACTGAAGCTTTCTTT.

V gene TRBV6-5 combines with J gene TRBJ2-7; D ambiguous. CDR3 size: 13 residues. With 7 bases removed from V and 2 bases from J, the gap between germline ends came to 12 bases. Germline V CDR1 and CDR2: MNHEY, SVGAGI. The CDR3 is CASTTPQTYEQYF. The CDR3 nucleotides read TGTGCCAGCACCACACCGCAAACCTACGAGCAGTACTTC.

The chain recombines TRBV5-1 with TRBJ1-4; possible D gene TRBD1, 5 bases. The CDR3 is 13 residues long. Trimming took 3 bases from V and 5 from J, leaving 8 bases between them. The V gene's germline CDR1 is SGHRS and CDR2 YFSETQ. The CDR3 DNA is TGCGCCAGCAGCTCCGACAGCAATGAAAAACTGTTTTTT. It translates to CASSSDSNEKLFF.

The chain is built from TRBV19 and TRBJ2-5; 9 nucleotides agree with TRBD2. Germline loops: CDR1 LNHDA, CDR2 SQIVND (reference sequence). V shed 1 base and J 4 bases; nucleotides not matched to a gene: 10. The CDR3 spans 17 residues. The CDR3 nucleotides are TGTGCCAGTAGTATAGGACGCGGGCTAGCGGGGAGAGAGACCCAGTACTTC. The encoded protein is CASSIGRGLAGRETQYF.

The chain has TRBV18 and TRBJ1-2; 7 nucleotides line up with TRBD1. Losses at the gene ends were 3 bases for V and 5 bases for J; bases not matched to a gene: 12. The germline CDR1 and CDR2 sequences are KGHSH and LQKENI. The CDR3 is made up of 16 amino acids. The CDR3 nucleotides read TGTGCCAGCTCACCCAATTCGCGGGACAGCGGATATGGCTACACCTTC. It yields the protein CASSPNSRDSGYGYTF.

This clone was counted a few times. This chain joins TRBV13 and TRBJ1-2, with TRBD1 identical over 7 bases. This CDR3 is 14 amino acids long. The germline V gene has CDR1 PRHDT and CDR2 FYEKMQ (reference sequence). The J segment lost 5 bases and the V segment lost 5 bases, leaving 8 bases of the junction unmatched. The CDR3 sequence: CASSQRDRDYGYTF. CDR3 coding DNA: TGTGCCAGCAGCCAAAGAGACAGGGATTATGGCTACACCTTC. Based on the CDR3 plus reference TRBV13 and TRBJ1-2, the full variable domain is AAGVIQSPRHLIKEKRETATLKCYPIPRHDTVYWYQQGPGQDPQFLISFYEKMQSDKGSIPDRFSAQQFSDYHSELNMSSLELGDSALYFCASSQRDRDYGYTFGSGTRLTVV.

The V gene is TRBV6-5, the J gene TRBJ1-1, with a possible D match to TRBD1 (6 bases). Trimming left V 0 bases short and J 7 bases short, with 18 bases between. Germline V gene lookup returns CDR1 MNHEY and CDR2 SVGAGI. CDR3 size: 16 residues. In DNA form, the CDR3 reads TGTGCCAGCAGTTACTCGTCCCGGGGGGGCACGGTTGAAGCTTTCTTT. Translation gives CASSYSSRGGTVEAFF.

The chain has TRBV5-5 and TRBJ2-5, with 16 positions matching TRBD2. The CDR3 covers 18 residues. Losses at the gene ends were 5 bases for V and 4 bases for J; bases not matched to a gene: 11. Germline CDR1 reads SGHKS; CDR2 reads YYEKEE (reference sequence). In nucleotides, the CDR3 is TGTGCCAGCAGTCCCGGGACTAGCGGGGGGGCTGGAGTAGAGACCCAGTACTTC. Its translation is CASSPGTSGGAGVETQYF. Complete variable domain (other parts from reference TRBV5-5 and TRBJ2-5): DAGVTQSPTHLIKTRGQQVTLRCSPISGHKSVSWYQQVLGQGPQFIFQYYEKEERGRGNFPDRFSARQFPNYSSELNVNALLLGDSALYLCASSPGTSGGAGVETQYFGPGTRLLVL.

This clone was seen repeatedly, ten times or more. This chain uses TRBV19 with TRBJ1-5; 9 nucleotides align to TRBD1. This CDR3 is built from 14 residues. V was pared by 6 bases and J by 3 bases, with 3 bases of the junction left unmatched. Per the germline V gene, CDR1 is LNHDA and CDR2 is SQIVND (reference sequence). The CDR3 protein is CASSWDRDNQPQHF. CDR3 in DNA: TGTGCCAGTAGCTGGGACAGGGACAATCAGCCCCAGCATTTT.

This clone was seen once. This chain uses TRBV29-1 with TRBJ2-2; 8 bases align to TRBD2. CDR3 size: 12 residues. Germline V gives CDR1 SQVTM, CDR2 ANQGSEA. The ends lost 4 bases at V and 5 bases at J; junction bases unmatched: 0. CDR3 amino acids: CSVAGGTGELFF. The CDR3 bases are TGCAGCGTTGCGGGGGGGACCGGGGAGCTGTTTTTT.

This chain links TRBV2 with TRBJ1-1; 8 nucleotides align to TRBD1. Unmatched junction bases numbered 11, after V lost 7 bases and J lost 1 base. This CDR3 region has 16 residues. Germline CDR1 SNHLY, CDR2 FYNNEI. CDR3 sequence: CASTNPPTGANTEAFF. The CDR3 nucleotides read TGTGCCAGCACCAACCCCCCGACAGGGGCGAACACTGAAGCTTTCTTT. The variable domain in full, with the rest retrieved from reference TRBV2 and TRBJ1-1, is EPEVTQTPSHQVTQMGQEVILRCVPISNHLYFYWYRQILGQKVEFLVSFYNNEISEKSEIFDDQFSVERPDGSNFTLKIRSTKLEDSAMYFCASTNPPTGANTEAFFGQGTRLTVV.

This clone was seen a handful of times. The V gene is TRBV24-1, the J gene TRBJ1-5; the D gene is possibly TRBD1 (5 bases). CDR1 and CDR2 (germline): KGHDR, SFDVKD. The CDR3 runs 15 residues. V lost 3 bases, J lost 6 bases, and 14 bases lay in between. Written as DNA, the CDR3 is TGTGCCACCAGTGATAATGGGGCAGCCGGTCAGCCCCAGCATTTT. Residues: CATSDNGAAGQPQHF.

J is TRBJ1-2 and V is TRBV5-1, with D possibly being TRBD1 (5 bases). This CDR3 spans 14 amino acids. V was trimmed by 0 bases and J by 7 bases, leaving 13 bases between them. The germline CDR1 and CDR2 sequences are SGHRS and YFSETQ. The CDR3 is CASSLAGFSLGYTF. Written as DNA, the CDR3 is TGCGCCAGCAGCTTGGCAGGGTTTAGCCTTGGCTACACCTTC.

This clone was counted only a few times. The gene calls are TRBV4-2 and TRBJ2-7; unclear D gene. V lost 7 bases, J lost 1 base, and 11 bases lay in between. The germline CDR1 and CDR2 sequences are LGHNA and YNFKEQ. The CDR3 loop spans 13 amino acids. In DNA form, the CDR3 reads TGTGCCAGCACCTGGAGCAGATCCTACGAGCAGTACTTC. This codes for CASTWSRSYEQYF.

The DNA for the CDR3 is TGTGCCAGCAGCTCGACAGTTTGGACTGAAGCTTTCTTT. It is translated as CASSSTVWTEAFF. V and J are TRBV11-3 and TRBJ1-1; perhaps TRBD1 as D (5 bases). Trimming removed 4 bases at V and 5 bases at J, with 11 bases between. CDR3 length: 13 residues. Germline CDR1 SGHNT, CDR2 YENEEA.

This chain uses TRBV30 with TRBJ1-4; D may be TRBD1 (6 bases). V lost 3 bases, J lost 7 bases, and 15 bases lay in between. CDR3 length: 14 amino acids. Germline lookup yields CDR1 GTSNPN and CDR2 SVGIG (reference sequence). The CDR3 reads CAWSDKTGSEKLFF. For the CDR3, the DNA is TGTGCCTGGAGCGATAAAACAGGGAGTGAAAAACTGTTTTTT.

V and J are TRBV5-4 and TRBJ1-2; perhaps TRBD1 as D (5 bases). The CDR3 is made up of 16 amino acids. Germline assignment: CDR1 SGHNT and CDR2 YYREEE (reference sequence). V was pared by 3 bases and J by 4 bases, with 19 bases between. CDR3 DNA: TGTGCCAGCAGCTATACTACAGGCTCCTATGGCTATGGCTACACCTTC. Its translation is CASSYTTGSYGYGYTF.

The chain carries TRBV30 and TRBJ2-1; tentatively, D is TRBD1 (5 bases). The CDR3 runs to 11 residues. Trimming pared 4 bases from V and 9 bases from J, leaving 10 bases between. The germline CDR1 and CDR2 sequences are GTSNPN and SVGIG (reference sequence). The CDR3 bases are TGTGCCTGGAAGGGGTATCTTGAGCAGTTCTTC. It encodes CAWKGYLEQFF.

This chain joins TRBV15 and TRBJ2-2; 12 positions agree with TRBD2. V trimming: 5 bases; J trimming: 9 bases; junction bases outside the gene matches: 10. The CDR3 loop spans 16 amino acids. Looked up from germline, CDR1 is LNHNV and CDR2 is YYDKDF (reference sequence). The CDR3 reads CATSGGLAGPTRELFF. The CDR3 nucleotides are TGTGCCACCAGCGGGGGACTAGCGGGTCCAACTAGGGAGCTGTTTTTT. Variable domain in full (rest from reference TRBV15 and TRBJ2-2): DAMVIQNPRYQVTQFGKPVTLSCSQTLNHNVMYWYQQKSSQAPKLLFHYYDKDFNNEADTPDNFQSRRPNTSFCFLDIRSPGLGDTAMYLCATSGGLAGPTRELFFGEGSRLTVL.

CDR3 loop: CASSTKAGAQETQYF. DNA for the CDR3: TGTGCCAGCAGTACCAAAGCGGGGGCCCAAGAGACCCAGTACTTC. V is TRBV6-5 and J is TRBJ2-5; 8 nucleotides agree with TRBD2. Trimming took 5 bases from V and 1 from J; bases not matched to a gene: 6. This CDR3 is built from 15 residues. Germline V gene data show CDR1 as MNHEY and CDR2 as SVGAGI.

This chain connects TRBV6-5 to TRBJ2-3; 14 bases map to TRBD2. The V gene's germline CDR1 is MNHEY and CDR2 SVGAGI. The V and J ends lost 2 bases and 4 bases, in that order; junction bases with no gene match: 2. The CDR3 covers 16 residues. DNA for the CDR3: TGTGCCAGCAGTTACGAGGGACTAGCGGGGGCAGATACGCAGTATTTT. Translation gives CASSYEGLAGADTQYF.

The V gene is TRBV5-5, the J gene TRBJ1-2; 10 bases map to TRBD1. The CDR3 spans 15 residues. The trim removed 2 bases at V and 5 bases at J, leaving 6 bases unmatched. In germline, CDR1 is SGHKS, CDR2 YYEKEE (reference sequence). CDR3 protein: CASSLLGQGLYGYTF. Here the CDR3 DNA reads TGTGCCAGCAGCTTACTGGGACAGGGGTTATATGGCTACACCTTC.

The CDR3 nucleotides read TGTGCCAGCAGCCCTACAGGGAATGAAAAACTGTTTTTT. This sequence encodes CASSPTGNEKLFF. The chain carries TRBV12-3 or TRBV12-4 and TRBJ1-4, with D tentatively TRBD1 (6 bases). Trimming left V 6 bases short and J 5 bases short, with 10 bases between. The CDR3 sequence is 13 residues long.

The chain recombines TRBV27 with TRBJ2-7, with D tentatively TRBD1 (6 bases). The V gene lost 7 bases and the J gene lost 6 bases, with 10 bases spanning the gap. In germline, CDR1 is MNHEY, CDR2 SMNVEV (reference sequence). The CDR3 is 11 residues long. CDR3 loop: CASKQGVEQYF. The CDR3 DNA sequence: TGTGCCAGCAAACAGGGAGTCGAGCAGTACTTC.

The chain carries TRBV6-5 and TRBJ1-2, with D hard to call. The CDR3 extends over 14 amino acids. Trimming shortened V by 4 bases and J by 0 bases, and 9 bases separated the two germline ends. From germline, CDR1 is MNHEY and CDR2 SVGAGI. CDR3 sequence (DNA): TGTGCCAGCAGTTTGGGCCCAGCTAACTATGGCTACACCTTC. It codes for CASSLGPANYGYTF.

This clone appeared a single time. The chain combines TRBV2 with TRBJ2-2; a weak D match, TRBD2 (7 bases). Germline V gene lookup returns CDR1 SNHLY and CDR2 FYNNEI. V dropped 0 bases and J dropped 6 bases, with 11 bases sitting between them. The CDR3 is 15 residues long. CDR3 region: CASSEAGGGPGELFF. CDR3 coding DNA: TGTGCCAGCAGTGAAGCAGGGGGGGGCCCCGGGGAGCTGTTTTTT. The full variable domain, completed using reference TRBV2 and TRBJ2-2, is EPEVTQTPSHQVTQMGQEVILRCVPISNHLYFYWYRQILGQKVEFLVSFYNNEISEKSEIFDDQFSVERPDGSNFTLKIRSTKLEDSAMYFCASSEAGGGPGELFFGEGSRLTVL.